A selection of T cell receptor beta chains follows, all from one sample in a study of blood T cell repertoires in COVID-19. TCRdb's table, derived via immunoSEQ multiplex PCR, lists solely in-frame clones and lacks some. The sample shows about 280,000 clones, about 90% of them seen only once. Sequences were obtained from peripheral blood. These receptors originate from a woman aged 50 to 65 who had recovered from COVID-19. Both conserved end residues are part of each CDR3. Fields, in order: V gene, J gene, CDR3 length, CDR3 protein.

TRBV15	TRBJ2-5	15	CATSRGREGEETQYF
TRBV9	TRBJ2-1	17	CASSVGTSGELYNEQFF
TRBV6-6	TRBJ1-1	16	CASSYRRQVQNTEAFF
TRBV11-2	TRBJ2-7	15	CASSLDVAESYEQYF
TRBV6-2/TRBV6-3	TRBJ1-5	15	CASSYEGASNQPQHF
TRBV3-1/TRBV3-2	TRBJ2-5	18	CASSQDGSGGPKQETQYF
TRBV28	TRBJ2-1	16	CASSLGTGGSYNEQFF
TRBV30	TRBJ1-1	13	CAWYRDRGTEAFF
TRBV28	TRBJ1-4	14	CASSSTGQNEKLFF
TRBV4-2	TRBJ2-3	18	CASSQESSGSLGTDTQYF
TRBV6-5	TRBJ2-7	15	CASSSPGSVPYEQYF
TRBV3-1/TRBV3-2	TRBJ1-4	16	CASSGPRGDQSEKLFF
TRBV2	TRBJ1-5	13	CASNSQGRQPQHF
TRBV19	TRBJ1-5	16	CASSMTGPYSNQPQHF
TRBV5-8	TRBJ1-5	15	CASSPGQNSEEPQHF